The sequence of this TCR beta chain was determined in a study of cytomegalovirus exposure and HLA in healthy donors. With 60 Vbeta and 13 Jbeta primers, the PCR was carried out. Data came from immunoSEQ multiplex PCR; TCRdb stores just in-frame clones and leaves some out. Counted here are hundreds of thousands of clones, around nine tenths occurring once; the ten biggest clones make up more than 2%. The V and J ends lost 7 bases and 0 bases respectively, with 7 bases between them. The germline V gene has CDR1 MNHNY and CDR2 SVGAGI (reference sequence). This CDR3 comprises 13 residues. Sequencing used PBMCs. This clonotype was obtained from a woman aged 18 to 35 in good health and CMV-seronegative. The V and J genes are TRBV6-6 and TRBJ1-5, with D unresolved. This chain's CDR3 is CASMRRSNQPQHF. The CDR3 DNA reads as TGTGCCAGCATGCGTCGTAGCAATCAGCCCCAGCATTTT.